A selection of T cell receptor beta chains follows, all from one sample in a study of blood T cell repertoires in COVID-19. The assay was immunoSEQ multiplex PCR, and TCRdb's table has in-frame clones only and misses some. The sample has some 150,000 clones; about 89% are singletons. Sequenced sample: peripheral blood. These receptors came from a man over 45 with active COVID-19. Each CDR3 is given with its conserved first and last residue. D genes are given only for firm matches. Not every row has a clone size; where given, it reads once, few, many or a size class.

>TRBV12-1|many|NA|TRBJ2-5
CASSSSRRETQYF
TGTGCCAGCAGCTCGAGTCGGCGGGAGACCCAGTACTTC
>TRBV7-9|NA|NA|TRBJ1-3
CASSSLGGNTIYF
TGTGCCAGCAGCTCCCTAGGTGGAAACACCATATATTTT
>TRBV5-1|NA|TRBD2|TRBJ2-3
CASSLRGLAGVASTDTQYF
TGCGCCAGCAGTTTGAGGGGACTAGCGGGGGTCGCTAGCACAGATACGCAGTATTTT
>TRBV12-2|NA|NA|TRBJ1-1
CASRLDGTKEMNTEAFF
TGTGCAAGTCGCTTAGATGGGACAAAAGAAATGAACACTGAAGCTTTCTTT
>TRBV5-4|NA|TRBD2|TRBJ2-1
CASSSGAGGSYNEQFF
TGTGCCAGCAGCTCGGGAGCGGGGGGCTCCTACAATGAGCAGTTCTTC
>TRBV7-9|NA|NA|TRBJ2-1
CASSPSGYSYNEQFF
TGTGCCAGCAGCCCTTCGGGGTACTCCTACAATGAGCAGTTCTTC
>TRBV18|NA|NA|TRBJ2-5
CASSPLITNQETQYF
TGTGCCAGCTCACCATTAATCACTAACCAAGAGACCCAGTACTTC
>TRBV14|once|TRBD1|TRBJ1-4
CASSLRTGLEKLFF
TGTGCCAGCAGCCTTAGGACAGGGCTTGAAAAACTGTTTTTT
>TRBV4-1|NA|NA|TRBJ1-6
CASSQPLRENSPLHF
TGCGCCAGCAGCCAGCCCTTGCGCGAAAATTCACCCCTCCACTTT
>TRBV5-1|NA|NA|TRBJ2-1
CASSPGSDRSYNEQFF
TGCGCCAGCAGCCCGGGGAGCGATCGGTCCTACAATGAGCAGTTCTTC